These 32 T cell receptor beta chains originate from one sample sequenced in a study of blood T cell repertoires in COVID-19. TCRdb keeps only in-frame clones here, not all; method: immunoSEQ multiplex PCR. The data show more than 95,000 clones, with over 75% seen just once and under 3% held by the top ten. Sequences were obtained from peripheral blood. These receptors all come from a man aged 50-60 years with acute or convalescent COVID-19.

This clone was observed once. The V call is TRBV19, the J call TRBJ2-5; D not certain. V was pared by 6 bases and J by 1 base, with 12 bases between. CDR3 size: 14 residues. Germline lookup yields CDR1 LNHDA and CDR2 SQIVND (reference sequence). CDR3 amino acids: CASSPRHTQETQYF. DNA for the CDR3: TGTGCCAGTAGCCCCCGACATACCCAAGAGACCCAGTACTTC.

The gene calls are TRBV24-1 and TRBJ1-5; a weak D match, TRBD1 (6 bases). The CDR3 has 15 amino acids. CDR1 is KGHDR, CDR2 SFDVKD, per germline. The V end lost 4 bases, the J end lost 3 bases, and 12 bases lay between the germline ends. The CDR3 loop is CATSESGDINQPQHF. For the CDR3, the DNA is TGTGCCACCAGTGAGTCAGGGGATATCAATCAGCCCCAGCATTTT.

V and J are TRBV5-1 and TRBJ1-1; no clear D. CDR1 and CDR2 (germline): SGHRS, YFSETQ. The CDR3 is made up of 12 amino acids. The V end lost 5 bases, the J end lost 1 base, and 6 bases lay between the germline ends. This CDR3 is CASSRGNTEAFF. CDR3 DNA sequence: TGCGCCAGCAGTAGAGGGAACACTGAAGCTTTCTTT.

The chain carries TRBV3-1 (or the pseudogene TRBV3-2) and TRBJ2-1, with 10 bases that match TRBD2. The CDR3 is made up of 15 amino acids. Germline-derived CDR1 and CDR2 are LGHDT and YNNKEL (reference sequence). V dropped 0 bases and J dropped 6; count of bases not matched to a gene: 2. CDR3 in amino acids: CASSQDSGGFNEQFF. In nucleotides, the CDR3 is TGTGCCAGCAGCCAAGATAGCGGGGGGTTCAATGAGCAGTTCTTC.

There are a few counts of this clone. The V and J genes are TRBV7-8 and TRBJ2-1; 11 bases line up with TRBD1. J gave up 2 bases and V 5 bases, and 5 bases lay outside the gene matches. The CDR3 is 16 amino acids. Looked up from germline, CDR1 is SGHVS and CDR2 is FQNEAQ. In nucleotides, the CDR3 is TGTGCCAGCAGCCATACGGGACAGGGGGCCTACAATGAGCAGTTCTTC. Amino acids: CASSHTGQGAYNEQFF.

This chain connects TRBV6-1 to TRBJ1-2; TRBD1 is a possible D gene (6 bases). The CDR3 loop spans 14 amino acids. CDR1 is MNHNS, CDR2 SASEGT, per germline. The V end was cut by 2 bases, the J end by 2 bases, with 9 bases between. CDR3 in DNA: TGTGCCAGCAGTGAACGGACAGCAAACTATGGCTACACCTTC. Translating gives CASSERTANYGYTF.

CDR3 bases: TGTGCCAGCAGCCAAGAATTAGGGGGGGGCCTTGAGCAGTTCTTC. Translation gives CASSQELGGGLEQFF. This chain links TRBV3-1 (or the pseudogene TRBV3-2) with TRBJ2-1; TRBD2 might be the D (7 bases). CDR1 and CDR2 (germline): LGHDT, YNNKEL (reference sequence). The CDR3 extends over 15 amino acids. V lost 0 bases and J lost 9, with 15 bases in between.

The chain employs TRBV4-1 and TRBJ1-1; tentative D call: TRBD1 (6 bases). This CDR3 is 12 amino acids long. Germline V gene data show CDR1 as MGHRA and CDR2 as YSYEKL. Trimming took off 3 bases at V and 8 bases at J, with 10 bases between the two ends. The CDR3 DNA sequence: TGCGCCAGCAGCCATCCGACAGGAGAAGCTTTCTTT. Its translation: CASSHPTGEAFF.

The V call is TRBV18, the J call TRBJ2-1; 10 nucleotides align to TRBD2. Germline CDR1 reads KGHSH; CDR2 reads LQKENI. There are 14 residues in the CDR3. V gave up 5 bases and J gave up 7 bases; unmatched junction bases: 5. The CDR3 sequence is CASSVAGGLNEQFF. For the CDR3, the DNA is TGTGCCAGCTCAGTAGCGGGGGGCCTGAATGAGCAGTTCTTC.

The chain joins TRBV2 to TRBJ2-5; TRBD2 matches 7 bases. Germline V lookup: CDR1 SNHLY, CDR2 FYNNEI. V lost 5 bases to trimming and J lost 5 bases; unmatched junction nucleotides: 14. CDR3 length: 16 amino acids. CDR3 amino acids: CASSPLRSGLVETQYF. The CDR3 DNA reads TGTGCCAGCAGTCCCCTTCGGTCTGGACTAGTGGAGACCCAGTACTTC.

The chain employs TRBV11-2 and TRBJ2-5; D possibly corresponds to TRBD2 (6 bases). The CDR3 is 15 amino acids. Trimming cost V 5 bases and J 5 bases, with 18 bases left between them. Germline V gives CDR1 SGHAT, CDR2 FQNNGV. The CDR3 region has the DNA TGTGCCAGCAGCCCGCGGGGACGAGGGGCGGAGACCCAGTACTTC. This gives the protein CASSPRGRGAETQYF.

V is TRBV19 and J is TRBJ2-4; 10 bases match TRBD2. CDR1 is LNHDA and CDR2 is SQIVND in the germline V gene (reference sequence). V shed 5 bases, J shed 5 bases, and the junction held 9 bases outside the gene matches. There are 16 residues in the CDR3. The CDR3 DNA is TGTGCCAGTAGTCGGGCTAGCGGGGGATTCGAAAACATTCAGTACTTC. Its protein product is CASSRASGGFENIQYF.

This clone was seen many times. Other nucleotide sequences from this sample produce the same CDR3. The chain carries TRBV29-1 and TRBJ2-2; 10 nucleotides agree with TRBD2. CDR1 is SQVTM, CDR2 ANQGSEA, per germline. This CDR3 contains 12 residues. With 7 bases clipped from V and 4 bases from J, the junction kept 0 bases outside the gene matches. Here the CDR3 reads CSGTSGTGELFF. CDR3 DNA: TGCAGCGGGACTAGCGGCACCGGGGAGCTGTTTTTT.

The chain joins TRBV15 to TRBJ2-2; perhaps TRBD1 as D (5 bases). Germline CDR1 is LNHNV and CDR2 is YYDKDF (reference sequence). V was trimmed by 2 bases and J by 5 bases, leaving 9 bases between them. This CDR3 spans 14 amino acids. The CDR3 sequence is CATSRTQETGELFF. The CDR3 coding sequence is TGTGCCACCAGCAGAACACAGGAGACCGGGGAGCTGTTTTTT.

This sequence joins TRBV11-2 and TRBJ2-1; 9 bases fit TRBD1. With V trimmed by 0 bases and J by 15 bases, 6 bases remained unmatched. This CDR3 comprises 13 residues. The V gene's germline CDR1 is SGHAT and CDR2 FQNNGV. In DNA, the CDR3 is TGTGCCAGCAGCTTAGATCCGGGACAGGGTACGTTCTTC. It is translated as CASSLDPGQGTFF.

The gene calls are TRBV12-3 or TRBV12-4 and TRBJ1-1, with unresolved D. The V end was cut by 1 base, the J end by 1 base, with 4 bases between. The CDR3 contains 13 residues. CDR3 sequence reads: CASSLGQNTEAFF. The CDR3 DNA is TGTGCCAGCAGTTTAGGACAGAACACTGAAGCTTTCTTT.

The V and J genes are TRBV7-2 and TRBJ1-3; 7 bases match TRBD1. Germline V gene sequence: CDR1 SGHTA, CDR2 FQGNSA. This CDR3 has 15 amino acids. The ends lost 4 bases at V and 2 bases at J; junction bases unmatched: 5. The CDR3 bases are TGTGCCAGCAGCTCCAGACAGGGACCTGGAAACACCATATATTTT. Translation gives CASSSRQGPGNTIYF. Variable domain in full (rest from reference TRBV7-2 and TRBJ1-3): GAGVSQSPSNKVTEKGKDVELRCDPISGHTALYWYRQSLGQGLEFLIYFQGNSAPDKSGLPSDRFSAERTGGSVSTLTIQRTQQEDSAVYLCASSSRQGPGNTIYFGEGSWLTVV.

The chain uses TRBV7-8 and TRBJ2-5; tentative D call: TRBD2 (5 bases). The CDR3 consists of 16 residues. V was pared by 5 bases and J by 5 bases, with 21 bases between. From germline, CDR1 is SGHVS and CDR2 FQNEAQ. The CDR3 DNA reads as TGTGCCAGCAGCCCTCCACTAGAAAGGTCGGACGAGACCCAGTACTTC. This gives the protein CASSPPLERSDETQYF.

DNA for the CDR3: TGTGCCAGCAGTGAACAGGGGCATTCCTACGAGCAGTACTTC. This gives the protein CASSEQGHSYEQYF. The chain recombines TRBV6-1 with TRBJ2-7; D possibly corresponds to TRBD1 (6 bases). Germline V gives CDR1 MNHNS, CDR2 SASEGT. The CDR3 consists of 14 residues. V was cut by 2 bases and J by 1 base, with 9 bases left in between.

J is TRBJ2-2 and V is TRBV30, with D tentatively TRBD1 (5 bases). Germline CDR1 and CDR2: GTSNPN and SVGIG (reference sequence). CDR3 length: 13 amino acids. Trimming took off 5 bases at V and 4 bases at J, with 11 bases between the two ends. CDR3 in amino acids: CAWSPGPTGELFF. The CDR3 DNA follows: TGTGCCTGGTCGCCAGGGCCCACCGGGGAGCTGTTTTTT.

In this sample, this clone turned up a few times. V is TRBV5-4 and J is TRBJ1-2; TRBD1 matches 7 bases. The CDR3 consists of 15 residues. Germline CDR1 reads SGHNT; CDR2 reads YYREEE (reference sequence). J lost 6 bases, V lost 3 bases, and 11 bases had no gene match. The CDR3 nucleotides read TGTGCCAGCAGCTCAGCACAACAGGGGTTGCATGGCTACACCTTC. Translated: CASSSAQQGLHGYTF.

This clone was recorded only once. The rearrangement joins TRBV6-5 to TRBJ1-6; TRBD1 aligns across 9 bases. This CDR3 comprises 14 residues. Germline loops: CDR1 MNHEY, CDR2 SVGAGI. V was clipped by 6 bases and J by 8 bases; unmatched bases: 5. The CDR3 spells CASSRQGVDSPLHF. The CDR3 bases are TGTGCCAGCAGCAGACAGGGGGTGGATTCACCCCTCCACTTT.

This chain uses TRBV10-3 with TRBJ1-1; maybe TRBD1 (6 bases). Germline loops: CDR1 ENHRY, CDR2 SYGVKD. V lost 10 bases and J lost 3, with 12 bases in between. The CDR3 extends over 12 amino acids. CDR3 sequence (DNA): TGTGCCACTACACAGGGCGACACTGAAGCTTTCTTT. Translation: CATTQGDTEAFF.

The rearrangement uses TRBV28 and TRBJ2-7; D possibly corresponds to TRBD1 (6 bases). The V gene's germline CDR1 is MDHEN and CDR2 SYDVKM. This CDR3 has 11 amino acids. Trimming shortened V by 10 bases and J by 9 bases, and 16 bases separated the two germline ends. In nucleotides, the CDR3 is TGTGCCACTCATACAGGGAACGGGCAGTACTTC. It specifies CATHTGNGQYF.

This clone was seen a single time. The CDR3 is CASSRTGAGAGELFF. The CDR3 nucleotides are TGTGCCAGCAGTCGGACAGGGGCCGGCGCCGGGGAGCTGTTTTTT. V and J are TRBV2 and TRBJ2-2; 9 bases align to TRBD1. The length of the CDR3 is 15 residues. Trimming removed 5 bases from V and 6 bases from J; junction bases left unmatched: 7. Germline-derived CDR1 and CDR2 are SNHLY and FYNNEI.

In this sample, this clone turned up a few times. This chain joins TRBV10-3 and TRBJ2-5; weak D call: TRBD2 (6 bases). Trimming took 7 bases from V and 2 from J, leaving 11 bases between them. The CDR3 loop spans 13 amino acids. Germline CDR1 is ENHRY and CDR2 is SYGVKD. Here the CDR3 reads CAITRDFQETQYF. Here the CDR3 DNA reads TGTGCCATCACCAGGGACTTTCAAGAGACCCAGTACTTC.

On this clone itself: Distinct nucleotide sequences in the sample also encode this CDR3. This chain uses TRBV18 with TRBJ2-3; the D gene is possibly TRBD1 (5 bases). Trimming cost V 0 bases and J 1 base, with 5 bases left between them. The CDR3 sequence is 14 residues long. CDR1 is KGHSH, CDR2 LQKENI, per germline. The DNA of the CDR3 is TGTGCCAGCTCACCACCAGGGGGCACAGATACGCAGTATTTT. It yields the protein CASSPPGGTDTQYF.

This clone has only one observation. The chain combines TRBV7-6 with TRBJ2-2; 14 positions match TRBD2. Germline assignment: CDR1 SGHVS and CDR2 FNYEAQ. V shed 5 bases and J 5 bases; nucleotides not matched to a gene: 7. This CDR3 is 17 amino acids long. The CDR3 nucleotides are TGTGCCAGCAGCCTGGGACTAGCGGGAGCAGGAACCGGGGAGCTGTTTTTT. It specifies CASSLGLAGAGTGELFF.

This clone was picked up a small number of times. This sequence joins TRBV3-1 (or the pseudogene TRBV3-2) and TRBJ1-1; 10 bases are shared with TRBD1. J lost 4 bases, V lost 5 bases, and 4 bases had no gene match. Germline lookup yields CDR1 LGHDT and CDR2 YNNKEL (reference sequence). There are 14 residues in the CDR3. CDR3 nucleotides: TGTGCCAGCAGCGGCCGGGACAGGGGCACTGAAGCTTTCTTT. This gives the protein CASSGRDRGTEAFF.

As for this clone: Within the sample, other DNA sequences also encode this same CDR3. The V call is TRBV29-1, the J call TRBJ2-3; a possible D gene is TRBD1 (5 bases). The germline CDR1 and CDR2 sequences are SQVTM and ANQGSEA. Trimming removed 4 bases from V and 4 bases from J, with 9 bases in between. The CDR3 runs to 12 residues. The CDR3: CSVVQGPDTQYF. The CDR3 nucleotides are TGCAGCGTTGTTCAGGGCCCAGATACGCAGTATTTT.

The chain joins TRBV24-1 to TRBJ1-2; D not certain. Trimming removed 4 bases at V and 2 bases at J, with 10 bases between. The germline gives CDR1 KGHDR, CDR2 SFDVKD. The CDR3 totals 14 residues. The CDR3 sequence is CATSDPTSNYGYTF. The CDR3 DNA is TGTGCCACCAGTGACCCGACATCCAACTATGGCTACACCTTC.

This chain connects TRBV2 to TRBJ1-1; D remains unclear. Germline assignment: CDR1 SNHLY and CDR2 FYNNEI. This CDR3 is built from 12 residues. The ends were cut back, 6 bases at V and 4 bases at J, with 9 bases in the middle. This chain's CDR3 is CASSPVVTEAFF. The CDR3 nucleotides are TGTGCCAGCAGCCCGGTGGTCACTGAAGCTTTCTTT.